This T cell receptor beta chain derives from a study of blood T cells in healthy people across ages. A second roughly 6 to 11 cycle PCR used barcoded and J-beta primers. Every sample produced at least 2.5 million CDR3-containing paired-end reads. TCRdb analysed the 5' RACE reads with MiXCR anew, one entry per CDR3 protein. This table holds hundreds of thousands of distinct CDR3 sequences, over 45% found once. Healthy individuals of Caucasian origin from Russia, aged roughly 6 to 90, served as donors. At least 7 million PBMCs were isolated per sample. CDR3 size: 13 residues. CDR1 and CDR2 (germline): SEHNR, FQNEAQ (reference sequence). After removal of 5 bases from V and 6 bases from J, the junction contained 3 bases not matched to a gene.

The V and J genes are TRBV7-9 and TRBJ2-1, with TRBD2 identical over 8 bases. The sequenced sample was blood. This TCR came from an older woman in good health. CDR3 sequence reads: CASSDSGSNEQFF. DNA of the CDR3: TGTGCCAGCAGCGACAGCGGGAGCAATGAGCAGTTCTTC.